The 22 T cell receptor beta chains below come from one sample, sequenced in a study of T cell responses to AZD1222 COVID-19 vaccine. Clones were sequenced by immunoSEQ multiplex PCR, and TCRdb holds only the in-frame ones, with some missing. The data show around 140,000 clones, around 92% seen once. This specimen consisted of peripheral blood, obtained 28 days after the second AZD1222 dose. The receptors originated from an adult who received the AZD1222 COVID-19 vaccine.

This rearrangement joins TRBV19 to TRBJ1-2, with D hard to call. The V and J ends lost 6 bases and 4 bases respectively, with 15 bases between them. CDR3 size: 14 residues. Per the germline V gene, CDR1 is LNHDA and CDR2 is SQIVND (reference sequence). The CDR3 DNA follows: TGTGCCAGTAGCCGGGGTTTCACGGGCTATGGCTACACCTTC. This codes for CASSRGFTGYGYTF.

This chain links TRBV24-1 with TRBJ2-5; the D gene is possibly TRBD2 (7 bases). V lost 1 base, J lost 4 bases, and 15 bases lay in between. Germline CDR1 and CDR2: KGHDR and SFDVKD. This CDR3 contains 16 residues. The CDR3 protein is CATSDFMEGGGETQYF. Here the CDR3 DNA reads TGTGCCACCAGTGATTTCATGGAGGGAGGGGGAGAGACCCAGTACTTC.

CDR3: CASSQRGSSYEQYF. In DNA form, the CDR3 reads TGTGCCAGCAGCCAGCGGGGAAGCTCCTACGAGCAGTACTTC. V is TRBV11-2 and J is TRBJ2-7; 7 positions agree with TRBD2. The germline V gene encodes CDR1 SGHAT and CDR2 FQNNGV. Trimming took 5 bases from V and 0 from J; bases not matched to a gene: 4. The CDR3 has 14 residues. Based on the CDR3 plus reference TRBV11-2 and TRBJ2-7, the full variable domain is EAGVAQSPRYKIIEKRQSVAFWCNPISGHATLYWYQQILGQGPKLLIQFQNNGVVDDSQLPKDRFSAERLKGVDSTLKIQPAKLEDSAVYLCASSQRGSSYEQYFGPGTRLTVT.

The gene calls are TRBV28 and TRBJ1-2, with D perhaps TRBD1 (5 bases). The germline V and J ends were trimmed by 2 bases and 5 bases, with 21 bases remaining between them. Germline assignment: CDR1 MDHEN and CDR2 SYDVKM. This CDR3 spans 17 amino acids. Written as DNA, the CDR3 is TGTGCCAGCAGTTTAGGAGGGAGGGGACGTCCTTTATATGGCTACACCTTC. Its protein is CASSLGGRGRPLYGYTF.

The chain carries TRBV7-9 and TRBJ2-5; D call uncertain. Trimming took 2 bases from V and 0 from J, leaving 10 bases between them. The germline CDR1 and CDR2 sequences are SEHNR and FQNEAQ (reference sequence). CDR3 length: 15 residues. The CDR3, as DNA: TGTGCCAGCAGCTTAAAGTTTGCGCACCAAGAGACCCAGTACTTC. Protein: CASSLKFAHQETQYF.

The CDR3 DNA follows: TGCAGCGTTGACGAACAGGGAGGCGGTCAGCCCCAGCATTTT. This encodes CSVDEQGGGQPQHF. The J gene is TRBJ1-5, the V gene TRBV29-1, with D perhaps TRBD1 (6 bases). The CDR3 has 14 residues. The ends were cut back, 3 bases at V and 6 bases at J, with 15 bases in the middle. Germline CDR1 reads SQVTM; CDR2 reads ANQGSEA.

The genes are TRBV28 and TRBJ2-1, with D maybe TRBD1 (6 bases). This CDR3 is 14 amino acids long. Germline CDR1 MDHEN, CDR2 SYDVKM. Trimming pared 4 bases from V and 1 base from J, leaving 8 bases between. In nucleotides, the CDR3 is TGTGCCAGCAGTTCCGGACAGTCCTACAATGAGCAGTTCTTC. This gives the protein CASSSGQSYNEQFF.

The chain is built from TRBV6-6 and TRBJ2-7, with D perhaps assigned TRBD1 or TRBD2 (5 bases each). The V end lost 6 bases, the J end lost 2 bases, and 14 bases lay between the germline ends. Germline CDR1 and CDR2: MNHNY and SVGAGI (reference sequence). CDR3 length equals 14 residues. CDR3 sequence (DNA): TGTGCCAGCAGGCCCAGAGGGGTTACCTACGAGCAGTACTTC. Residues: CASRPRGVTYEQYF.

The gene calls are TRBV5-1 and TRBJ2-7; 13 bases agree with TRBD2. The germline V gene encodes CDR1 SGHRS and CDR2 YFSETQ. Trimming at V came to 5 bases and at J to 4 bases, leaving 6 bases not matched to a gene. This CDR3 region has 15 residues. CDR3: CASRQGLAGEYEQYF. The CDR3 nucleotides are TGCGCCAGCAGACAAGGACTAGCGGGAGAATACGAGCAGTACTTC.

V gene TRBV4-3 combines with J gene TRBJ1-4; a possible D gene is TRBD1 (6 bases). CDR3 length: 15 residues. The V gene lost 1 base and the J gene lost 7 bases, with 13 bases spanning the gap. Germline V lookup: CDR1 LGHNA, CDR2 YSLEER. The CDR3 DNA reads as TGCGCCAGCAGCCAAGGTTCGGGGGCCCGTGAAAAACTGTTTTTT. Amino acids: CASSQGSGAREKLFF.

The V gene is TRBV5-4, the J gene TRBJ2-1; TRBD2 matches 12 bases. CDR3 length: 18 residues. The trim removed 6 bases at V and 0 bases at J, leaving 10 bases unmatched. Germline V lookup: CDR1 SGHNT, CDR2 YYREEE (reference sequence). CDR3: CASNLAGGIRSSYNEQFF. CDR3 in DNA: TGTGCCAGCAACCTAGCGGGAGGGATTCGTAGCTCCTACAATGAGCAGTTCTTC.

The gene calls are TRBV28 and TRBJ1-2; 7 bases map to TRBD1. The CDR3 has 14 residues. Germline CDR1 MDHEN, CDR2 SYDVKM. Trimming cost V 6 bases and J 0 bases; bases outside gene matches: 4. CDR3: CASSKGQSNYGYTF. As DNA, the CDR3 is TGTGCCAGCAGCAAGGGACAGTCTAACTATGGCTACACCTTC.

The V and J genes are TRBV7-2 and TRBJ2-3; 8 nucleotides agree with TRBD2. The CDR3 covers 15 residues. After removal of 2 bases from V and 2 bases from J, the junction contained 3 bases not matched to a gene. Germline CDR1 and CDR2: SGHTA and FQGNSA. The CDR3 sequence is CASSLTSGLTDTQYF. For the CDR3, the DNA is TGTGCCAGCAGCTTAACTAGCGGCCTCACAGATACGCAGTATTTT.

The chain is built from TRBV7-8 and TRBJ1-1; D perhaps matches TRBD1 (6 bases). This CDR3 contains 14 residues. CDR1 and CDR2 from the germline V gene are SGHVS and FQNEAQ. V dropped 1 base and J dropped 1 base, with 7 bases sitting between them. This CDR3 reads CASSLGTANTEAFF. For the CDR3, the DNA is TGTGCCAGCAGCTTAGGGACAGCGAACACTGAAGCTTTCTTT.

This clone was picked up one time. The chain joins TRBV6-5 to TRBJ2-1; the match to TRBD1 covers 8 bases. The length of the CDR3 is 13 residues. The V gene's germline CDR1 is MNHEY and CDR2 SVGAGI. Trimming took 10 bases from V and 9 from J; bases not matched to a gene: 11. This CDR3 reads CATKDRVTFEQFF. The DNA of the CDR3 is TGTGCCACCAAGGACAGGGTAACTTTTGAGCAGTTCTTC.

This clone is a singleton in its sample. The chain's CDR3 is CASSQRTGDDGYTF. The CDR3 nucleotides read TGCGCCAGCAGCCAGAGGACGGGTGACGATGGCTACACCTTC. The genes are TRBV4-3 and TRBJ1-2; no definite D call. CDR1 and CDR2 (germline): LGHNA, YSLEER. The V end lost 3 bases, the J end lost 6 bases, and 14 bases lay between the germline ends. CDR3 length equals 14 residues.

The V and J genes are TRBV19 and TRBJ2-2, with 8 bases fitting TRBD2. Trimming took 3 bases from V and 7 from J; bases not matched to a gene: 7. Germline CDR1 reads LNHDA; CDR2 reads SQIVND (reference sequence). The CDR3 is made up of 15 amino acids. The CDR3 is CASSMTAGAGGELFF. The CDR3 DNA is TGTGCCAGTAGTATGACAGCGGGGGCGGGCGGGGAGCTGTTTTTT.

In its sample, this clone was seen once. This chain joins TRBV7-2 and TRBJ1-5; 11 bases line up with TRBD1. CDR3 length equals 15 residues. The germline CDR1 and CDR2 sequences are SGHTA and FQGNSA. The ends lost 5 bases at V and 9 bases at J; junction bases unmatched: 9. CDR3 region: CASSKGQGVHSPQHF. As DNA, the CDR3 is TGTGCCAGCAGCAAGGGACAGGGGGTTCATTCGCCCCAGCATTTT.

The chain links TRBV4-3 to TRBJ2-7; TRBD2 matches 16 bases. From germline, CDR1 is LGHNA and CDR2 YSLEER. The CDR3 extends over 21 amino acids. The J segment lost 6 bases and the V segment lost 0 bases, leaving 17 bases of the junction unmatched. For the CDR3, the DNA is TGCGCCAGCAGCCAAGACTTACAGGGACTAGCGGGAGGGCCCCAAACGCCCGAGCAGTACTTC. It translates to CASSQDLQGLAGGPQTPEQYF.

J is TRBJ1-2 and V is TRBV6-1; D not certain. Trimming stripped 1 base from V and 4 bases from J, with 10 bases between. The CDR3 runs 14 residues. Germline-derived CDR1 and CDR2 are MNHNS and SASEGT. The CDR3 loop is CASSEGWVAYGYTF. The CDR3 DNA follows: TGTGCCAGCAGTGAAGGGTGGGTGGCCTATGGCTACACCTTC.

The J gene is TRBJ2-3, the V gene TRBV28; TRBD2 aligns across 9 bases. The CDR3 covers 13 residues. CDR1 and CDR2 (germline): MDHEN, SYDVKM. V lost 7 bases to trimming and J lost 4 bases; unmatched junction nucleotides: 3. The CDR3 here is CASKAGGPDTQYF. CDR3 in DNA: TGTGCCAGCAAAGCGGGAGGCCCAGATACGCAGTATTTT.

The genes are TRBV5-5 and TRBJ2-7; tentatively, D is TRBD1 (6 bases). This CDR3 is built from 12 residues. Trimming removed 4 bases at V and 9 bases at J, with 14 bases between. The V gene's germline CDR1 is SGHKS and CDR2 YYEKEE (reference sequence). The CDR3 nucleotides are TGTGCCAGCAGCCCACAGGGACAAGGGCAGTACTTC. Its translation: CASSPQGQGQYF.